What follows are 10 T cell receptor beta chains derived from one specimen sequenced in a study of blood T cell repertoires in COVID-19. Here immunoSEQ multiplex PCR was the method, and the copy in TCRdb shows in-frame clones only, minus some. The table shows about 370,000 clones, with more than 70% occurring only once. The sequenced material came from peripheral blood. The receptors shown here come from a woman in her twenties or thirties with COVID-19, enrolled during active disease.

The chain carries TRBV24-1 and TRBJ2-2; D remains unclear. Trimming cost V 9 bases and J 7 bases, with 11 bases left between them. From germline, CDR1 is KGHDR and CDR2 SFDVKD. This CDR3 has 12 amino acids. Written as DNA, the CDR3 is TGTGCCACCGCCCAAGTGAGCGGGGAGCTGTTTTTT. Its translation: CATAQVSGELFF.

The V call is TRBV4-1, the J call TRBJ2-3, with 7 bases aligning to TRBD2. Germline CDR1 and CDR2: MGHRA and YSYEKL. The CDR3 covers 18 residues. V gave up 2 bases and J gave up 2 bases; unmatched junction bases: 13. CDR3 residues: CASSQRVLGEGITDTQYF. Here the CDR3 DNA reads TGCGCCAGCAGCCAACGGGTGTTGGGGGAGGGCATCACAGATACGCAGTATTTT.

The chain combines TRBV11-2 with TRBJ2-3; D perhaps matches TRBD2 (6 bases). The CDR3 length is 14 residues. CDR1 and CDR2 (germline): SGHAT, FQNNGV. With 5 bases removed from V and 3 bases from J, the gap between germline ends came to 12 bases. CDR3 in amino acids: CASSQRSGTDTQYF. The CDR3 bases are TGTGCCAGCAGCCAAAGGAGCGGGACAGATACGCAGTATTTT.

J is TRBJ2-7 and V is TRBV10-3; 10 positions agree with TRBD1. The germline gives CDR1 ENHRY, CDR2 SYGVKD. With V trimmed by 4 bases and J by 3 bases, 12 bases remained unmatched. The CDR3 contains 17 residues. CDR3 region: CAISGPSAGTGVYEQYF. The CDR3 nucleotides read TGTGCCATCAGTGGCCCTTCTGCCGGGACAGGGGTCTACGAGCAGTACTTC.

This clone was observed a handful of times. The chain links TRBV4-1 to TRBJ2-7; 8 nucleotides align to TRBD2. Losses at the gene ends were 1 base for V and 3 bases for J; bases not matched to a gene: 5. The CDR3 consists of 15 residues. Germline CDR1 is MGHRA and CDR2 is YSYEKL. CDR3 region: CASSQGRAGDYEQYF. As DNA, the CDR3 is TGCGCCAGCAGCCAAGGCCGAGCGGGAGACTACGAGCAGTACTTC.

This sequence joins TRBV19 and TRBJ2-5; TRBD1 matches at 8 bases. Trimming cost V 5 bases and J 4 bases; bases outside gene matches: 6. There are 14 residues in the CDR3. Germline loops: CDR1 LNHDA, CDR2 SQIVND (reference sequence). The CDR3, as DNA: TGTGCCAGTAGTCGCAGGGGGCTAGTAGAGACCCAGTACTTC. Translation: CASSRRGLVETQYF. Full variable domain (remainder filled in from reference TRBV19 and TRBJ2-5): DGGITQSPKYLFRKEGQNVTLSCEQNLNHDAMYWYRQDPGQGLRLIYYSQIVNDFQKGDIAEGYSVSREKKESFPLTVTSAQKNPTAFYLCASSRRGLVETQYFGPGTRLLVL.

This chain uses TRBV30 with TRBJ2-3; a possible D gene is TRBD2 (6 bases). Germline CDR1 is GTSNPN and CDR2 is SVGIG (reference sequence). CDR3 length: 12 amino acids. Between the trimmed V and J ends, which lost 6 bases and 0 bases, there was a span of 7 bases. CDR3 sequence: CACAGSTDTQYF. The CDR3 DNA reads as TGTGCCTGCGCGGGGAGCACAGATACGCAGTATTTT.

J is TRBJ1-5 and V is TRBV19; a weak D match, TRBD1 (6 bases). With 3 bases removed from V and 3 bases from J, the gap between germline ends came to 12 bases. CDR1 and CDR2 (germline): LNHDA, SQIVND (reference sequence). The CDR3 extends over 15 amino acids. The CDR3 loop is CASSMGAGNNQPQHF. The CDR3 region has the DNA TGTGCCAGTAGTATGGGGGCAGGGAACAATCAGCCCCAGCATTTT.

The V and J genes are TRBV27 and TRBJ2-1; 9 bases line up with TRBD2. This CDR3 comprises 15 residues. The V and J ends lost 3 bases and 6 bases, in that order; junction bases with no gene match: 6. The V gene's germline CDR1 is MNHEY and CDR2 SMNVEV (reference sequence). The CDR3 region is CASSLGLAGSNEQFF. DNA of the CDR3: TGTGCCAGCAGTTTGGGGCTAGCGGGAAGCAATGAGCAGTTCTTC.

The rearrangement uses TRBV19 and TRBJ1-5, with D possibly being TRBD1 (5 bases). This CDR3 comprises 16 residues. CDR1 LNHDA and CDR2 SQIVND come from the germline V gene (reference sequence). Trimming took 5 bases from V and 6 from J, leaving 20 bases between them. CDR3 in amino acids: CASSPLRVRTTQPQHF. As DNA, the CDR3 is TGTGCCAGTAGTCCCCTCAGGGTAAGGACCACTCAGCCCCAGCATTTT.